The 32 T cell receptor beta chains presented below share a single source sample, sequenced in a study of human T cells and chemical hapten exposure. Time point specified: pre-sensitization, week 0. Treatment reported: therapeutic diphenylcyclopropenone sensitization with weekly scalp DPC. TCRdb analysed the RACE reads with MiXCR anew, one entry per CDR3 protein. The table shows roughly 260,000 distinct CDR3 sequences, with approximately 8.4% occurring only once. The source was whole blood, collected in connection with sensitization to the hapten diphenylcyclopropenone (DPC). These receptor sequences come from a woman aged 40 to 49 with alopecia areata. Some clones in this sample may be carry-over from other donors' samples.

This clonotype appeared many times. The CDR3 bases are TGTGCCAGCAGTTACTCAGGACAGGGAGATTCACCCCTCCACTTT. Translated: CASSYSGQGDSPLHF. The rearrangement links TRBV6-5 to TRBJ1-6; 8 bases align to TRBD1. V lost 0 bases to trimming and J lost 8 bases; unmatched junction nucleotides: 3. The CDR3 covers 15 residues. Germline assignment: CDR1 MNHEY and CDR2 SVGAGI.

The J gene is TRBJ2-3, the V gene TRBV5-6, with a possible D match to TRBD1 (6 bases). This CDR3 is 14 amino acids long. The germline V gene has CDR1 SGHDT and CDR2 YYEEEE. V dropped 4 bases and J dropped 0 bases, with 9 bases sitting between them. This CDR3 reads CASSNQGSTDTQYF. The CDR3 DNA is TGTGCCAGCAGCAACCAGGGGAGCACAGATACGCAGTATTTT.

This clonotype was counted between two and nine times. The chain combines TRBV20-1 with TRBJ1-6; 7 nucleotides align to TRBD1. The V gene's germline CDR1 is DFQATT and CDR2 SNEGSKA (reference sequence). CDR3 length: 13 residues. With V trimmed by 7 bases and J by 10 bases, 10 bases remained unmatched. CDR3 loop: CSVAPQGDSPLHF. The DNA of the CDR3 is TGCAGTGTCGCACCTCAGGGGGACTCACCCCTCCACTTT.

The CDR3 DNA sequence: TGTGCCAGCAGTTCGGTGGGCCATGGCTACACCTTC. Protein sequence: CASSSVGHGYTF. The chain employs TRBV9 and TRBJ1-2; D gene unclear. The CDR3 runs 12 residues. Germline values: CDR1 SGDLS, CDR2 YYNGEE. The V and J ends lost 5 bases and 6 bases respectively, with 11 bases between them.

V is TRBV20-1 and J is TRBJ2-3; maybe TRBD2 (6 bases). This CDR3 contains 19 residues. V was trimmed by 0 bases and J by 0 bases, leaving 22 bases between them. CDR1 DFQATT and CDR2 SNEGSKA come from the germline V gene (reference sequence). The CDR3 region has the DNA TGCAGTGCTAGAGATGGGATGGCAGCTGGGGGGAGAAGCACAGATACGCAGTATTTT. Encoded protein: CSARDGMAAGGRSTDTQYF.

This chain connects TRBV3-1 to TRBJ2-7; possibly TRBD2 for D (5 bases). The germline V gene has CDR1 LGHDT and CDR2 YNNKEL (reference sequence). The CDR3 is 13 amino acids. Trimming took 2 bases from V and 6 from J, leaving 11 bases between them. The CDR3 DNA reads as TGTGCCAGCAGCCAACAAATGGGGAGCGAGCAGTACTTC. The encoded protein is CASSQQMGSEQYF.

This clonotype was seen a few times. J is TRBJ2-2 and V is TRBV3-1; 9 nucleotides agree with TRBD1. Germline V gene lookup returns CDR1 LGHDT and CDR2 YNNKEL (reference sequence). The CDR3 consists of 16 residues. V was clipped by 3 bases and J by 1 base; unmatched bases: 3. CDR3 sequence reads: CASSQGTGMNTGELFF. CDR3 sequence (DNA): TGTGCCAGCAGCCAGGGGACAGGGATGAACACCGGGGAGCTGTTTTTT.

The chain recombines TRBV6-2 or TRBV6-3 with TRBJ2-3, with D uncertain. The germline V gene has CDR1 MNHEY and CDR2 SVGEGT. The CDR3 is 18 amino acids. The V end lost 2 bases, the J end lost 1 base, and 19 bases lay between the germline ends. In DNA, the CDR3 is TGTGCCAGCAGTTACGGCCCTGGACGGTCCTCTCGCACAGATACGCAGTATTTT. This gives the protein CASSYGPGRSSRTDTQYF.

This chain uses TRBV5-5 with TRBJ1-2; TRBD1 matches 10 bases. In germline, CDR1 is SGHKS, CDR2 YYEKEE (reference sequence). The CDR3 runs 15 residues. V lost 4 bases, J lost 6 bases, and 9 bases stayed unmatched. CDR3 residues: CASSTLLGTGDGYTF. The CDR3 coding sequence is TGTGCCAGCAGCACCCTGCTAGGGACAGGGGATGGCTACACCTTC.

This chain uses TRBV12-3 or TRBV12-4 with TRBJ2-3; 15 positions agree with TRBD2. V dropped 3 bases and J dropped 4; count of bases not matched to a gene: 8. The CDR3 loop spans 18 amino acids. The CDR3 DNA follows: TGTGCCAGCAGTTTCTGGGGACTAGCGGGAGGACGGGCAGATACGCAGTATTTT. Its protein product is CASSFWGLAGGRADTQYF.

This clonotype was detected ten times or more. The chain recombines TRBV4-1 with TRBJ2-5, with TRBD2 identical over 9 bases. V lost 1 base and J lost 3; bases outside the gene matches: 3. This CDR3 region has 15 residues. Germline CDR1 and CDR2: MGHRA and YSYEKL. This CDR3 reads CASSQGLAVKETQYF. CDR3 coding DNA: TGCGCCAGCAGCCAAGGACTAGCGGTTAAAGAGACCCAGTACTTC.

This clonotype was found a few times. V gene TRBV28 combines with J gene TRBJ1-5; no clear D. Germline CDR1 and CDR2: MDHEN and SYDVKM. The germline V and J ends were trimmed by 1 base and 7 bases, with 11 bases remaining between them. There are 14 residues in the CDR3. DNA for the CDR3: TGTGCCAGCAGTTTATCTAGAATCGACCAGCCCCAGCATTTT. Its protein is CASSLSRIDQPQHF.

This clonotype appeared a few times. The V gene is TRBV7-9, the J gene TRBJ2-1, with TRBD1 as a possible D gene (5 bases). The germline gives CDR1 SEHNR, CDR2 FQNEAQ (reference sequence). The V and J ends lost 5 bases and 2 bases respectively, with 16 bases between them. The CDR3 runs 16 residues. Written as DNA, the CDR3 is TGTGCCAGCAGCCCGAAGGCAGGGTTGACCTACAATGAGCAGTTCTTC. This encodes CASSPKAGLTYNEQFF.

The chain uses TRBV20-1 and TRBJ2-2, with 11 bases that match TRBD2. Looked up from germline, CDR1 is DFQATT and CDR2 is SNEGSKA (reference sequence). The trim removed 4 bases at V and 4 bases at J, leaving 8 bases unmatched. The CDR3 is 16 amino acids. The CDR3 here is CSAKISGRAFTGELFF. The CDR3, as DNA: TGCAGTGCTAAAATTAGCGGGAGGGCGTTCACCGGGGAGCTGTTTTTT.

CDR3 amino acids: CASSLSDTGEQYF. CDR3 in DNA: TGTGCCAGCAGCTTATCGGACACGGGCGAGCAGTACTTC. The chain carries TRBV7-8 and TRBJ2-7; the D gene is possibly TRBD1 (5 bases). The CDR3 is made up of 13 amino acids. Germline V gives CDR1 SGHVS, CDR2 FQNEAQ. Trimming removed 2 bases from V and 6 bases from J, with 11 bases in between.

The rearrangement links TRBV2 to TRBJ1-6; D ambiguous. This CDR3 spans 15 amino acids. Germline values: CDR1 SNHLY, CDR2 FYNNEI. V dropped 1 base and J dropped 7 bases, with 11 bases sitting between them. This CDR3 is CASSEGNTQNSPLHF. The CDR3 coding sequence is TGTGCCAGCAGTGAAGGGAACACCCAGAATTCACCCCTCCACTTT.

The rearrangement joins TRBV6-5 to TRBJ1-5; D gene unclear. In germline, CDR1 is MNHEY, CDR2 SVGAGI. The CDR3 length is 14 residues. The V and J ends lost 6 bases and 4 bases respectively, with 13 bases between them. CDR3 protein: CASSSRNGNQPQHF. DNA for the CDR3: TGTGCCAGCAGCTCACGAAACGGAAATCAGCCCCAGCATTTT.

The rearrangement uses TRBV3-1 and TRBJ2-7; the D gene could be TRBD1 or TRBD2 (5 bases each). V lost 5 bases, J lost 2 bases, and 13 bases lay in between. From germline, CDR1 is LGHDT and CDR2 YNNKEL (reference sequence). The CDR3 loop spans 14 amino acids. DNA for the CDR3: TGTGCCAGCAGCGAGACTGTGGGGGCCTACGAGCAGTACTTC. Translation gives CASSETVGAYEQYF.

There are a few counts of this clonotype. The J gene is TRBJ2-1, the V gene TRBV7-9; possible D gene TRBD1, 6 bases. The ends were cut back, 1 base at V and 5 bases at J, with 15 bases in the middle. The length of the CDR3 is 16 residues. Germline CDR1 and CDR2: SEHNR and FQNEAQ (reference sequence). The CDR3 protein is CASSLEGHWRNNEQFF. In nucleotides, the CDR3 is TGTGCCAGCAGCTTAGAGGGACACTGGCGGAACAATGAGCAGTTCTTC.

The rearrangement joins TRBV5-1 to TRBJ2-7; D is unclear. V was pared by 2 bases and J by 2 bases, with 8 bases between. The CDR3 contains 13 residues. Germline assignment: CDR1 SGHRS and CDR2 YFSETQ. In DNA form, the CDR3 reads TGCGCCAGCAGCTTAACCGGTGCCTACGAGCAGTACTTC. It codes for CASSLTGAYEQYF.

The rearrangement uses TRBV20-1 and TRBJ1-4; 10 nucleotides line up with TRBD1. V dropped 6 bases and J dropped 6; count of bases not matched to a gene: 4. CDR3 length: 13 amino acids. Germline CDR1 is DFQATT and CDR2 is SNEGSKA (reference sequence). CDR3 DNA: TGCAGTGCCCTGGACAGGGGGTATGAAAAACTGTTTTTT. Its protein is CSALDRGYEKLFF.

This clonotype showed up just a few times. The chain carries TRBV10-3 and TRBJ1-1; the D gene is possibly TRBD1 (5 bases). From germline, CDR1 is ENHRY and CDR2 SYGVKD. The CDR3 loop spans 14 amino acids. Trimming removed 0 bases at V and 8 bases at J, with 13 bases between. CDR3 residues: CAISESEGFGEAFF. CDR3 coding DNA: TGTGCCATCAGTGAGTCGGAGGGGTTCGGAGAAGCTTTCTTT.

There are a few counts of this clonotype. This chain links TRBV7-3 with TRBJ2-7; 11 bases map to TRBD1. V lost 5 bases and J lost 3; bases outside the gene matches: 6. Germline values: CDR1 SGHTA, CDR2 FQGTGA. This CDR3 comprises 15 residues. CDR3 bases: TGTGCCAGCAGCCTCACCGGGACAGGGGGCTACGAGCAGTACTTC. This codes for CASSLTGTGGYEQYF.

This clonotype showed up many times. The chain combines TRBV6-1 with TRBJ1-2; D gene unclear. Trimming took off 3 bases at V and 0 bases at J, with 8 bases between the two ends. This CDR3 spans 14 amino acids. CDR1 and CDR2 from the germline V gene are MNHNS and SASEGT. The CDR3 DNA sequence: TGTGCCAGCAGTGACCCGCCAGCTAACTATGGCTACACCTTC. Its translation: CASSDPPANYGYTF.

The chain joins TRBV10-3 to TRBJ2-3; TRBD2 matches 8 bases. The germline gives CDR1 ENHRY, CDR2 SYGVKD. There are 17 residues in the CDR3. V dropped 3 bases and J dropped 1; count of bases not matched to a gene: 9. CDR3 sequence (DNA): TGTGCCATCAGTGACTTAGGACTAGCTCCTCGCACAGATACGCAGTATTTT. It yields the protein CAISDLGLAPRTDTQYF.

The V call is TRBV24-1, the J call TRBJ2-2; 7 bases fit TRBD2. Trimming took 4 bases from V and 7 from J; bases not matched to a gene: 2. CDR1 KGHDR and CDR2 SFDVKD come from the germline V gene. The CDR3 is made up of 13 amino acids. The CDR3 loop is CATSEGDYGELFF. The CDR3 DNA is TGTGCCACCAGTGAAGGGGACTACGGGGAGCTGTTTTTT.

This clonotype was observed a handful of times. The chain couples TRBV7-9 to TRBJ2-2; 9 positions agree with TRBD2. Germline V gene sequence: CDR1 SEHNR, CDR2 FQNEAQ (reference sequence). After removal of 5 bases from V and 7 bases from J, the junction contained 8 bases not matched to a gene. The CDR3 is 15 residues long. DNA of the CDR3: TGTGCCAGCAGCCCGGGACTAGCTGACGTCGGGGAGCTGTTTTTT. Amino acid sequence: CASSPGLADVGELFF.

This clonotype appeared many times. The CDR3, as DNA: TGCGCCAGCAGGTTCAGTGCTAGCGGGAACCCCTACGAGCAGTACTTC. This sequence encodes CASRFSASGNPYEQYF. The genes are TRBV5-1 and TRBJ2-7; 9 bases fit TRBD2. Per the germline V gene, CDR1 is SGHRS and CDR2 is YFSETQ. V shed 5 bases, J shed 2 bases, and the junction held 11 bases outside the gene matches. The CDR3 has 16 residues.

This chain uses TRBV5-1 with TRBJ2-3; D is ambiguous. CDR1 and CDR2 from the germline V gene are SGHRS and YFSETQ. The V end was cut by 0 bases, the J end by 5 bases, with 10 bases between. The CDR3 is made up of 14 amino acids. The CDR3 protein is CASSLGADGDTQYF. DNA of the CDR3: TGCGCCAGCAGCTTGGGGGCAGACGGAGATACGCAGTATTTT.

The V gene is TRBV6-2 or TRBV6-3, the J gene TRBJ1-2; D uncertain. Looked up from germline, CDR1 is MNHEY and CDR2 is SVGEGT. The CDR3 covers 13 residues. Trimming cost V 7 bases and J 1 base, with 10 bases left between them. The CDR3 loop reads CASTSYINYGYTF. In DNA, the CDR3 is TGTGCCAGCACCAGCTACATTAACTATGGCTACACCTTC.

This clonotype showed up just a few times. CDR3 residues: CASGVTPNTGELFF. CDR3 nucleotides: TGTGCCTCCGGGGTTACCCCCAACACCGGGGAGCTGTTTTTT. The chain is built from TRBV18 and TRBJ2-2; D is perhaps TRBD2 (5 bases). The CDR3 contains 14 residues. V lost 11 bases to trimming and J lost 2 bases, with 15 bases between them. Germline CDR1 reads KGHSH; CDR2 reads LQKENI.

This clonotype was seen more than once but under ten times. The rearrangement joins TRBV29-1 to TRBJ2-5, with D possibly TRBD1 on 6 matching bases. This CDR3 has 12 amino acids. Trimming removed 2 bases at V and 5 bases at J, with 9 bases between. The germline CDR1 and CDR2 sequences are SQVTM and ANQGSEA. The CDR3 protein is CSVELGAETQYF. The CDR3 region has the DNA TGCAGCGTTGAATTGGGGGCCGAGACCCAGTACTTC.